This TCR beta chain was recovered during a study of T cells in Graves' hyperthyroidism and ophthalmopathy. General study points: From stable hyperthyroidism, ophthalmopathy was set apart by a 13 V-J model. In the blood, most expanded thyroid clonotypes above 0.001 appeared as well.

This clonotype has a count of ten or more. The antigen remains unidentified. V shed 4 bases, J shed 4 bases, and the junction held 4 bases outside the gene matches. The CDR3 length is 15 residues. Looked up from germline, CDR1 is SNHLY and CDR2 is FYNNEI. Amplification of TCR beta CDR3 regions used RNA as the template. With the HTBI primer set, the TCR CDR3 went through a first round of RT-PCR. TCRdb passed the multiplex PCR reads through MiXCR, listing each CDR3 protein once. The table shows about 330,000 distinct CDR3 sequences, with approximately 14% occurring only once. PBMCs were derived from approximately 10 ml fresh peripheral blood.

The TCR was taken from a woman in her thirties or forties with Graves' ophthalmopathy. Sequencing was performed on blood. The gene calls are TRBV2 and TRBJ2-5, with 12 nucleotides matching TRBD2. The CDR3 bases are TGTGCCAGCAGTGTACTAGCGGGAGGATCAGAGACCCAGTACTTC. It specifies CASSVLAGGSETQYF.